Below are 12 T cell receptor beta chains sequenced from a single sample in a study of Ad26.COV2.S vaccination and SARS-CoV-2 variants. Treatment given: around 19 received Ad26.COV2.S at low or high dose, single or two shots; about five received placebo; per-sample allocation not given. The study sampled participants on day 63 after the first vaccine or placebo injection. TCRdb keeps only in-frame clones here, not all; method: immunoSEQ multiplex PCR. The sample includes hundreds of thousands of clones, around 89% of them seen just once. The specimen was peripheral blood, collected in a trial of Ad26.COV2.S vaccine versus placebo. These receptors all come from a person aged 18-60 years who received the Ad26.COV2.S COVID-19 vaccine or a placebo.

In DNA, the CDR3 is TGTGCCAGCTCACCGCTGCTAAGCGCCGGGGAGCTGTTTTTT. This sequence encodes CASSPLLSAGELFF. The chain links TRBV18 to TRBJ2-2; D remains unclear. The V end lost 3 bases, the J end lost 6 bases, and 11 bases lay between the germline ends. The CDR3 is made up of 14 amino acids. The germline CDR1 and CDR2 sequences are KGHSH and LQKENI.

The J gene is TRBJ2-3, the V gene TRBV2; 7 nucleotides align to TRBD1. Germline CDR1 reads SNHLY; CDR2 reads FYNNEI. V dropped 5 bases and J dropped 2; count of bases not matched to a gene: 10. The CDR3 loop spans 16 amino acids. The CDR3 DNA is TGTGCCAGCAGTTTATACAGGGGACCTCTCACAGATACGCAGTATTTT. Protein product: CASSLYRGPLTDTQYF.

The chain is built from TRBV27 and TRBJ1-3; D not resolved. Germline CDR1 is MNHEY and CDR2 is SMNVEV (reference sequence). The CDR3 contains 16 residues. V was pared by 6 bases and J by 2 bases, with 17 bases between. CDR3 region: CASSPIGPLAGNTIYF. The CDR3 DNA sequence: TGTGCCAGCAGCCCTATTGGGCCCCTTGCTGGAAACACCATATATTTT.

This sequence joins TRBV6-2 or TRBV6-3 and TRBJ1-5, with TRBD1 matching over 7 bases. CDR1 is MNHEY, CDR2 SVGEGT, per germline. V was clipped by 2 bases and J by 4 bases; unmatched bases: 8. The CDR3 runs to 16 residues. The CDR3 loop reads CASSYRRQGANQPQHF. The CDR3 bases are TGTGCCAGCAGTTACCGGAGACAGGGAGCGAATCAGCCCCAGCATTTT.

This rearrangement joins TRBV4-3 to TRBJ2-3, with unresolved D. Germline V gives CDR1 LGHNA, CDR2 YSLEER. V lost 0 bases, J lost 0 bases, and 7 bases lay in between. This CDR3 spans 15 amino acids. For the CDR3, the DNA is TGCGCCAGCAGCCAAGATCCGTCGAGCACAGATACGCAGTATTTT. This translates into CASSQDPSSTDTQYF.

The genes are TRBV11-2 and TRBJ1-3, with D hard to call. The CDR3 runs 14 residues. CDR1 and CDR2 (germline): SGHAT, FQNNGV. Trimming removed 5 bases at V and 9 bases at J, with 17 bases between. CDR3 region: CASSPFDSPPTIYF. In DNA, the CDR3 is TGTGCCAGCAGCCCATTCGACTCCCCGCCCACCATATATTTT.

CDR3 loop: CASSVLGLRSSYEQYF. The DNA of the CDR3 is TGTGCCAGCAGTGTATTGGGCCTGCGGAGCTCCTACGAGCAGTACTTC. The chain links TRBV25-1 to TRBJ2-7; no reliable D call. The V and J ends lost 4 bases and 0 bases respectively, with 16 bases between them. This CDR3 has 16 residues. The V gene's germline CDR1 is MGHDK and CDR2 SYGVNS.

The chain is built from TRBV15 and TRBJ2-1, with D possibly being TRBD1 or TRBD2 (5 bases each). Deletions cut 3 bases from V and 9 bases from J, with 18 bases between. CDR1 and CDR2 (germline): LNHNV, YYDKDF (reference sequence). The CDR3 is 15 residues long. The DNA of the CDR3 is TGTGCCACCAGCAGCTGGGACCTGAGGTGGGGTGAGCAGTTCTTC. Translation gives CATSSWDLRWGEQFF.

Ten or more counts support this clone. As DNA, the CDR3 is TGTGCCAGCAGCGGGACAGGGGAGGGCCAAGATAAAGCTTTCTTT. Translating gives CASSGTGEGQDKAFF. This chain joins TRBV5-6 and TRBJ1-1; 10 bases map to TRBD1. Germline V gene lookup returns CDR1 SGHDT and CDR2 YYEEEE. V shed 4 bases, J shed 9 bases, and the junction held 12 bases outside the gene matches. The CDR3 has 15 amino acids.

The chain employs TRBV12-5 and TRBJ2-6; possibly TRBD2 for D (6 bases). The CDR3 is 19 residues long. V was trimmed by 0 bases and J by 2 bases, leaving 17 bases between them. Germline CDR1 is LGHNT and CDR2 is FRNRAP. CDR3 nucleotide sequence: TGTGCTAGTGGTTTGGTCGTGGGGGGATCCGAGCCTGGGGCCAACGTCCTGACTTTC. This encodes CASGLVVGGSEPGANVLTF.

Comment on this clone: The junction departs from the called germline gene at one end, perhaps through a read error. This sequence joins TRBV6-6 and TRBJ1-4; D ambiguous. The CDR3 contains 8 residues. Germline CDR1 is MNHNY and CDR2 is SVGAGI (reference sequence). The CDR3 sequence: CASRTSSF. DNA of the CDR3: TGTGCCAGCAGAACTTCTTCTTTT.

The chain combines TRBV4-3 with TRBJ2-1, with D unclear. The germline V and J ends were trimmed by 3 bases and 5 bases, with 8 bases remaining between them. Germline CDR1 LGHNA, CDR2 YSLEER. CDR3 length: 13 residues. CDR3 sequence reads: CASSQALDNEQFF. The CDR3 DNA is TGCGCCAGCAGCCAGGCCCTTGACAATGAGCAGTTCTTC.